One sample yielded the 13 T cell receptor beta chains listed below, sequenced in a study of blood T cell repertoires in COVID-19. Clones were read by immunoSEQ multiplex PCR, and TCRdb kept only the in-frame ones, dropping some. Here the sample spans around 250,000 clones, just under 90% being singletons. The sequenced sample consisted of PBMCs or T cells enriched from blood (not recorded which). The receptors shown here come from a woman in her twenties or thirties with acute COVID-19.

The chain has TRBV6-5 and TRBJ1-5, with a possible D match to TRBD1 (5 bases). V was pared by 4 bases and J by 0 bases, with 13 bases between. The germline gives CDR1 MNHEY, CDR2 SVGAGI. The CDR3 extends over 16 amino acids. The CDR3, as DNA: TGTGCCAGCAGTTCTCGACAGATGGATAGCAATCAGCCCCAGCATTTT. Protein: CASSSRQMDSNQPQHF.

CDR3 sequence: CASSYKQGAYYGYTF. The CDR3 coding sequence is TGTGCCAGCAGTTACAAACAGGGGGCATACTATGGCTACACCTTC. V gene TRBV6-2 or TRBV6-3 combines with J gene TRBJ1-2; 9 nucleotides align to TRBD1. There are 15 residues in the CDR3. The germline V gene encodes CDR1 MNHEY and CDR2 SVGEGT. V trimming: 2 bases; J trimming: 3 bases; junction bases outside the gene matches: 4.

V and J are TRBV11-1 and TRBJ1-1, with unresolved D. The CDR3 consists of 14 residues. The germline gives CDR1 SGHAT, CDR2 FQDESV (reference sequence). V was shortened by 1 base and J by 1 base, with 7 bases between the two germline ends. The CDR3: CASSLVTGNTEAFF. In DNA form, the CDR3 reads TGTGCCAGCAGCTTAGTGACGGGGAACACTGAAGCTTTCTTT.

The chain couples TRBV25-1 to TRBJ2-3; D not certain. Trimming cost V 5 bases and J 3 bases, with 6 bases left between them. The germline gives CDR1 MGHDK, CDR2 SYGVNS. The CDR3 spans 12 residues. The CDR3 protein is CASSPSTDTQYF. As DNA, the CDR3 is TGTGCCAGCAGTCCGTCGACAGATACGCAGTATTTT. Supplemented by reference TRBV25-1 and TRBJ2-3, the full variable domain reads EADIYQTPRYLVIGTGKKITLECSQTMGHDKMYWYQQDPGMELHLIHYSYGVNSTEKGDLSSESTVSRIRTEHFPLTLESARPSHTSQYLCASSPSTDTQYFGPGTRLTVL.

This chain links TRBV5-1 with TRBJ2-2; tentatively, D is TRBD2 (5 bases). This CDR3 has 12 residues. V was clipped by 9 bases and J by 4 bases, with 10 bases between them. CDR1 SGHRS and CDR2 YFSETQ come from the germline V gene. CDR3 DNA: TGCGCCACCACGGCGGGCACCGGGGAGCTGTTTTTT. Protein product: CATTAGTGELFF. Looking up the rest from reference TRBV5-1 and TRBJ2-2 gives the full variable domain: KAGVTQTPRYLIKTRGQQVTLSCSPISGHRSVSWYQQTPGQGLQFLFEYFSETQRNKGNFPGRFSGRQFSNSRSEMNVSTLELGDSALYLCATTAGTGELFFGEGSRLTVL.

The chain combines TRBV4-1 with TRBJ2-1; 7 bases match TRBD2. J was trimmed by 2 bases and V by 8 bases; bases with no gene match: 9. The CDR3 sequence is 15 residues long. The V gene's germline CDR1 is MGHRA and CDR2 YSYEKL. In DNA form, the CDR3 reads TGCGCCAGCGGCAAAGAGACTAGCCCCTACAATGAGCAGTTCTTC. Protein: CASGKETSPYNEQFF.

CDR3 residues: CASSLLRLAGQRGSGDTQYF. As DNA, the CDR3 is TGTGCCAGCAGTTTACTGCGCCTAGCGGGACAGAGGGGGAGCGGAGATACGCAGTATTTT. The chain is built from TRBV28 and TRBJ2-3; 9 positions match TRBD2. Germline V CDR1 and CDR2: MDHEN, SYDVKM. This CDR3 has 20 amino acids. The V gene end was trimmed by 2 bases and the J gene end by 5 bases; junction bases not matched to a gene: 20.

The gene calls are TRBV28 and TRBJ2-5, with D perhaps TRBD1 (6 bases). With 3 bases removed from V and 4 bases from J, the gap between germline ends came to 12 bases. Germline V gene sequence: CDR1 MDHEN, CDR2 SYDVKM. This CDR3 contains 14 residues. DNA for the CDR3: TGTGCCAGCAGTTTGCAGGGGAAGAGAGAGACCCAGTACTTC. This translates into CASSLQGKRETQYF.

The gene calls are TRBV27 and TRBJ2-1; D may be TRBD2 (5 bases). The CDR3 length is 16 residues. The V and J ends lost 4 bases and 1 base respectively, with 14 bases between them. The germline CDR1 and CDR2 sequences are MNHEY and SMNVEV (reference sequence). CDR3 coding DNA: TGTGCCAGCAGTTCTTATATAGCGACATCCTACAATGAGCAGTTCTTC. Translated: CASSSYIATSYNEQFF.

The V call is TRBV2, the J call TRBJ2-7, with 8 bases lining up with TRBD1. The junction had 2 bases not matched to a gene; V was cut back by 6 bases and J by 1 base. The CDR3 sequence is 13 residues long. Germline values: CDR1 SNHLY, CDR2 FYNNEI. Written as DNA, the CDR3 is TGTGCCAGCAGGGGGACAGGATCCTACGAGCAGTACTTC. Translating it yields CASRGTGSYEQYF.

This clone has a single count. CDR3 sequence (DNA): TGTGCCAGCAGCCAAGACCCTAGCGGGAATCGCGAGCAGTACTTC. Its translation is CASSQDPSGNREQYF. The chain combines TRBV4-2 with TRBJ2-7; TRBD2 matches at 9 bases. Trimming took 0 bases from V and 6 from J; bases not matched to a gene: 6. Germline CDR1 is LGHNA and CDR2 is YNFKEQ. This CDR3 is built from 15 residues.

The rearrangement uses TRBV7-9 and TRBJ1-2, with TRBD1 matching over 9 bases. CDR3 length equals 16 residues. Looked up from germline, CDR1 is SEHNR and CDR2 is FQNEAQ (reference sequence). V trimming: 5 bases; J trimming: 2 bases; junction bases outside the gene matches: 9. The CDR3 region has the DNA TGTGCCAGCAGCCCCACGTCGGGACAGGGCAACTATGGCTACACCTTC. It translates to CASSPTSGQGNYGYTF.

The rearrangement joins TRBV2 to TRBJ2-7, with 10 bases matching TRBD2. This CDR3 is built from 14 residues. The V and J ends lost 7 bases and 2 bases, in that order; junction bases with no gene match: 5. Germline V CDR1 and CDR2: SNHLY, FYNNEI. The CDR3 DNA reads TGTGCCAGCATGACCGGGACTAGCGCCTACGAGCAGTACTTC. Translating it yields CASMTGTSAYEQYF.